This T cell receptor beta chain was identified in a study of vaccination effects on CD4 cells after COVID-19 (dated by TCRdb to 2021 to 2024). In the study overall: Each participant received two doses of an mRNA SARS-CoV-2 vaccine, either BNT162b2 or mRNA-1273. In both COVID-19 convalescent patients and infection-naive vaccine recipients, the study compared SARS-CoV-2 spike-specific CD4+ TCR repertoires from before mRNA vaccination with those from after it. The full study included roughly 10 COVID-19 convalescent patients and a few SARS-CoV-2-naive healthy vaccine recipients. Cultures from other donors in the study were sequenced using the Oncomine TCR Beta short-read assay on an Illumina iSeq 100. Overall results and qualifications from the work: Both infection-induced and vaccine-induced clones contracted markedly at late post-vaccination timepoints, which is consistent with waning T cell responses. In healthy vaccine recipients, vaccine-induced clones were almost all SARS-CoV-2 mono-reactive, with only 1 of 255 being cross-reactive with common cold coronaviruses. The study was limited by a small number of convalescent patients, and early post-infection timepoints were lacking.

In the ViraFEST assay, PBMC were stimulated with viral peptide pools, and TCR sequencing was then used to find antigen-specific CD4+ T cell clonotypes based on their expansion. After approximately eleven days of culture, CD4+ T cells were isolated with the EasySep CD4+ T cell isolation kit. Healthy vaccine recipients had no prior SARS-CoV-2 infection, confirmed by negative nucleocapsid antibodies before and after vaccination. Some 2 million PBMC per well were cultured in IMDM with about 5.4% human AB serum, 9 to 10 IU/ml IL-2 and gentamicin, plus 10 ug/ml peptides. On days 3 and 7, half of the culture medium was replaced with fresh IL-2-containing medium. Unless noted otherwise, every peptide stimulation condition was cultured in triplicate wells. Using Ficoll-Paque Plus gradient centrifugation, PBMC were separated from whole blood and then either used fresh or cryopreserved at -140C. The overlapping peptide pools covered the spike proteins of SARS-CoV-2 as well as those of the common cold coronaviruses HCoV-NL63, HCoV-OC43 and HCoV-229E. Genomic DNA was extracted from cultured CD4+ T cells with the QIAamp micro DNA kit.

The library came from the immunoSEQ multiplex PCR assay. TCR beta CDR3 sequencing was performed on DNA from the cultured, isolated CD4+ T cells. The authors' pipeline ran thus. Non-productive TCR sequences were removed and reads were trimmed to the CDR3 region, keeping CDR3s of at least 7 amino acids. The MANAFEST web app was used to pick out antigen-specific clonotypes by comparing their expansion in peptide wells with that in reference cultures. To count as positive, a clone had to show expansion at FDR<0.05 compared with the reference and with all other wells, an odds ratio above 5, and a frequency above 0.1% in two replicate wells. Cross-reactive clonotypes were defined as significantly expanded in SARS-CoV-2 spike wells and in at least one common cold coronavirus spike condition. Levenshtein distance calculated with the stringdist R package was used to assess CDR3 similarity, and unrooted trees were constructed with ape in R 3.6.1. TCRdb mirrors the immuneACCESS table, restricted to in-frame sequences. Some clones are absent from its copies; in checked studies, under half trace to an unresolved V gene, and the reason for the others is unknown. That table is the source of V, J and clone size, and D and trimming were worked out from the DNA. The sample table records 25,000 to 30,000 clones; roughly 70% of these occur just once. Jointly, the top ten make up about 20% of the sample.

In the case of this clone: Its antigen is still unknown. Per-base qualities were not stored, and no clone one base away is much larger.

The CDR1 and CDR2 encoded by the germline V gene are SGHAT and FQNNGV. V drops 0 bases and J drops 1 base, leaving 6 bases in between. Its CDR3 holds 15 amino acids, cysteine through phenylalanine. CDR3 DNA only is kept here, 45 bases in frame from base 1. The rearrangement joined TRBV11-2 to TRBJ2-2, with no reliable assignment of the D segment. The source material was CD4+ T cells from PBMCs cultured with HCoV-NL63 spike peptides, sampled before COVID-19 vaccination. The intended sense of this specimen's cell subset or site label: HCoV-NL63 spike overlapping peptide pool stimulation. This TCR came from a human donor who received a COVID-19 vaccine. Read as DNA, the sequence is TGTGCCAGCAGCTTAGATCACCTGAACACCGGGGAGCTGTTTTTT. This codes for CASSLDHLNTGELFF.